The 22 T cell receptor beta chains below were found in one sample sequenced in a study of beta chain features in type 1 diabetes. Every isolated RNA sample was fully reverse transcribed, so sequencing captured expressed TCRB transcripts. Clones were sequenced by immunoSEQ multiplex PCR, and TCRdb holds only the in-frame ones, with some missing. The data contain 330,000 or so clones, around 15% of them singletons. The sequencing input was central memory CD4+ T cells from blood. These receptors came from a man aged 25 to 45 in good health.

This sequence joins TRBV6-6 and TRBJ2-1; D unclear. The germline gives CDR1 MNHNY, CDR2 SVGAGI (reference sequence). V was clipped by 6 bases and J by 10 bases, with 19 bases between them. CDR3 length: 14 amino acids. The CDR3 nucleotides are TGTGCCAGCAGGGCCGGGTCTTCTGTTACAGAGCAGTTCTTC. This codes for CASRAGSSVTEQFF.

This rearrangement joins TRBV11-2 to TRBJ1-1; no definite D call. Per germline, CDR1 SGHAT and CDR2 FQNNGV. V was clipped by 3 bases and J by 3 bases, with 5 bases between them. There are 12 residues in the CDR3. The DNA of the CDR3 is TGTGCCAGCAGCTTCCGGGACACTGAAGCTTTCTTT. Residues: CASSFRDTEAFF.

This clone was counted many times. The genes are TRBV5-4 and TRBJ1-2, with D unclear. Trimming took 0 bases from V and 4 from J, leaving 10 bases between them. CDR3 length: 14 amino acids. Germline CDR1 reads SGHNT; CDR2 reads YYREEE (reference sequence). CDR3 DNA sequence: TGTGCCAGCAGCTTGGATTCTCATAGCTATGGCTACACCTTC. Amino acid sequence: CASSLDSHSYGYTF.

This clone was observed a few times. The sample contains more than one DNA sequence encoding this CDR3. This sequence joins TRBV7-2 and TRBJ2-3; D gene ambiguous. Germline loops: CDR1 SGHTA, CDR2 FQGNSA. Trimming took off 5 bases at V and 6 bases at J, with 6 bases between the two ends. The CDR3 is 11 amino acids. DNA for the CDR3: TGTGCCAGCAGCCTCAAGGATACGCAGTATTTT. Residues: CASSLKDTQYF.

The V and J genes are TRBV6-4 and TRBJ1-2; D gene uncertain. V lost 0 bases, J lost 9 bases, and 11 bases lay in between. The germline V gene encodes CDR1 MRHNA and CDR2 SNTAGT. This CDR3 contains 13 residues. CDR3 nucleotides: TGTGCCAGCAGTGACTCGATGAGGAATCGCTACACCTTC. This translates into CASSDSMRNRYTF.

This chain uses TRBV7-2 with TRBJ2-1; 9 bases agree with TRBD2. Trimming at V came to 1 base and at J to 3 bases, leaving 4 bases not matched to a gene. The CDR3 loop spans 16 amino acids. The germline V gene has CDR1 SGHTA and CDR2 FQGNSA. The CDR3 loop reads CASSLVSGSFYNEQFF. For the CDR3, the DNA is TGTGCCAGCAGCTTAGTTAGCGGGAGTTTCTACAATGAGCAGTTCTTC.

The gene calls are TRBV2 and TRBJ1-1, with 7 bases identical to TRBD1. Trimming removed 6 bases from V and 3 bases from J; junction bases left unmatched: 4. The CDR3 contains 13 residues. CDR1 and CDR2 (germline): SNHLY, FYNNEI. CDR3 DNA: TGTGCCAGCAGGAGAACAGGGGACACTGAAGCTTTCTTT. Protein product: CASRRTGDTEAFF.

This clone was picked up a small number of times. V usage is TRBV4-1 and J usage is TRBJ1-3; D is undetermined. Germline V gene lookup returns CDR1 MGHRA and CDR2 YSYEKL. Trimming pared 1 base from V and 4 bases from J, leaving 11 bases between. The CDR3 has 15 residues. For the CDR3, the DNA is TGCGCCAGCAGCCAAGGATTACAGTTCGGAAACACCATATATTTT. This gives the protein CASSQGLQFGNTIYF.

The chain employs TRBV7-9 and TRBJ1-4; 8 bases are a match to TRBD1. The junction had 4 bases not matched to a gene; V was cut back by 2 bases and J by 14 bases. The CDR3 totals 12 residues. From germline, CDR1 is SEHNR and CDR2 FQNEAQ (reference sequence). The CDR3 DNA reads TGTGCCAGCAGCTTAAGGACAGGGTCTCTGTTTTTT. Protein: CASSLRTGSLFF. The full variable domain, in which reference TRBV7-9 and TRBJ1-4 provide the parts outside the CDR3, is DTGVSQNPRHKITKRGQNVTFRCDPISEHNRLYWYRQTLGQGPEFLTYFQNEAQLEKSRLLSDRFSAERPKGSFSTLEIQRTEQGDSAMYLCASSLRTGSLFFGSGTQLSVL.

CDR3 in amino acids: CASSILAKSGDGELFF. The DNA of the CDR3 is TGCGCCAGCAGTATTTTAGCTAAGTCGGGCGACGGGGAGCTGTTTTTT. The rearrangement uses TRBV4-3 and TRBJ2-2; the D is unclear. Per the germline V gene, CDR1 is LGHNA and CDR2 is YSLEER. The V gene lost 6 bases and the J gene lost 7 bases, with 21 bases spanning the gap. The CDR3 is 16 amino acids.

This chain uses TRBV27 with TRBJ2-7; TRBD1 or TRBD2 may be the D gene (5 bases each). The CDR3 loop spans 15 amino acids. The ends were cut back, 4 bases at V and 1 base at J, with 14 bases in the middle. Germline CDR1 reads MNHEY; CDR2 reads SMNVEV (reference sequence). CDR3 bases: TGTGCCAGCAGTTCTCAGCCGGGGCCGTCCTACGAGCAGTACTTC. It codes for CASSSQPGPSYEQYF.

This clone has just a few counts. The J gene is TRBJ1-4, the V gene TRBV29-1, with D possibly being TRBD1 (6 bases). Germline loops: CDR1 SQVTM, CDR2 ANQGSEA. This CDR3 region has 12 residues. Trimming cost V 6 bases and J 5 bases, with 10 bases left between them. CDR3 amino acids: CSVLTGNEKLFF. CDR3 sequence (DNA): TGCAGCGTCCTGACAGGAAATGAAAAACTGTTTTTT.

The chain couples TRBV9 to TRBJ2-4; no clear D. Trimming cost V 3 bases and J 9 bases, with 19 bases left between them. The CDR3 runs 15 residues. CDR1 and CDR2 (germline): SGDLS, YYNGEE. The CDR3 region has the DNA TGTGCCAGCAGCGGTTACGTAGGTGGCGGTGGCATTCAGTACTTC. Translated, it gives CASSGYVGGGGIQYF. The full variable domain, in which reference TRBV9 and TRBJ2-4 provide the parts outside the CDR3, is DSGVTQTPKHLITATGQRVTLRCSPRSGDLSVYWYQQSLDQGLQFLIQYYNGEERAKGNILERFSAQQFPDLHSELNLSSLELGDSALYFCASSGYVGGGGIQYFGAGTRLSVL.

The chain links TRBV14 to TRBJ2-3, with D unclear. Germline CDR1 is SGHDN and CDR2 is FVKESK. The length of the CDR3 is 16 residues. The V and J ends lost 4 bases and 9 bases respectively, with 23 bases between them. DNA for the CDR3: TGTGCCAGCAGCCCCCCCGGACGTTCAGTTTTGGGAACGCAGTATTTT. This encodes CASSPPGRSVLGTQYF.

With regard to this clone: The same CDR3 can be traced to other DNA sequences in this sample. The rearrangement joins TRBV7-2 to TRBJ1-1; D remains unclear. Germline-derived CDR1 and CDR2 are SGHTA and FQGNSA. The V end lost 1 base, the J end lost 4 bases, and 7 bases lay between the germline ends. The CDR3 has 13 amino acids. The CDR3: CASSLEISTEAFF. CDR3 in DNA: TGTGCCAGCAGCTTAGAGATAAGCACTGAAGCTTTCTTT.

This clone appeared a few times. J is TRBJ2-1 and V is TRBV6-5, with D maybe TRBD1 (5 bases). The V gene lost 0 bases and the J gene lost 8 bases, with 8 bases spanning the gap. Per germline, CDR1 MNHEY and CDR2 SVGAGI. The CDR3 covers 13 residues. The CDR3 here is CASSYSNRYEQFF. The CDR3 nucleotides are TGTGCCAGCAGTTACTCGAACAGGTATGAGCAGTTCTTC.

Only a few counts were recorded for this clone. The chain has TRBV2 and TRBJ2-1; no definite D call. V gave up 2 bases and J gave up 0 bases, with 5 bases separating them. The CDR3 has 14 amino acids. The V gene's germline CDR1 is SNHLY and CDR2 FYNNEI. CDR3 nucleotide sequence: TGTGCCAGCAGTGAAATCAGCTCCTACAATGAGCAGTTCTTC. Protein: CASSEISSYNEQFF.

This clone was seen a few times. This chain connects TRBV7-9 to TRBJ1-1; the D is unclear. Germline V lookup: CDR1 SEHNR, CDR2 FQNEAQ (reference sequence). Trimming took off 7 bases at V and 0 bases at J, with 9 bases between the two ends. The CDR3 consists of 13 residues. The CDR3: CASTSTLNTEAFF. CDR3 nucleotide sequence: TGTGCCAGCACAAGCACCCTGAACACTGAAGCTTTCTTT.

This clone was counted between two and nine times. The gene calls are TRBV9 and TRBJ2-3, with D maybe TRBD1 (7 bases). The CDR3 is made up of 15 amino acids. Germline V gene sequence: CDR1 SGDLS, CDR2 YYNGEE. Trimming shortened V by 10 bases and J by 1 base, and 19 bases separated the two germline ends. CDR3: CASDRRGQRTDTQYF. The CDR3 DNA sequence: TGTGCCTCAGATCGGAGGGGACAGCGCACAGATACGCAGTATTTT.

The genes are TRBV7-2 and TRBJ1-1; 7 bases match TRBD1. Germline V CDR1 and CDR2: SGHTA, FQGNSA. The CDR3 totals 15 residues. V lost 4 bases, J lost 8 bases, and 13 bases stayed unmatched. CDR3 amino acids: CASSSKERYRGEAFF. CDR3 bases: TGTGCCAGCAGCTCCAAGGAGCGCTACAGGGGAGAAGCTTTCTTT. Variable domain in full (rest from reference TRBV7-2 and TRBJ1-1): GAGVSQSPSNKVTEKGKDVELRCDPISGHTALYWYRQSLGQGLEFLIYFQGNSAPDKSGLPSDRFSAERTGGSVSTLTIQRTQQEDSAVYLCASSSKERYRGEAFFGQGTRLTVV.

The chain recombines TRBV2 with TRBJ2-5; D is possibly TRBD1 (6 bases). The germline V gene has CDR1 SNHLY and CDR2 FYNNEI. The CDR3 covers 13 residues. V was pared by 5 bases and J by 4 bases, with 11 bases between. The CDR3 DNA sequence: TGTGCCAGCAGTCAGTACAGGGTAGAGACCCAGTACTTC. Translating it yields CASSQYRVETQYF.

The chain joins TRBV5-1 to TRBJ2-2; a weak D match, TRBD2 (6 bases). Germline CDR1 is SGHRS and CDR2 is YFSETQ. The CDR3 is 18 residues long. Trimming removed 0 bases from V and 0 bases from J, with 15 bases in between. Written as DNA, the CDR3 is TGCGCCAGCAGCTTGGGACCCCTAGCGCGACCGAACACCGGGGAGCTGTTTTTT. This sequence encodes CASSLGPLARPNTGELFF.